This TCR beta chain was captured by sequencing in a study of blood T cell repertoires in COVID-19. Study summary: The samples span acute and convalescent COVID-19 from the United States, Italy and Spain. PBMCs, B-cell-depleted T cells, or T cells were the source of the cDNA or gDNA that made up the material.

In the original workflow: Counts of nucleated cells, estimated from reference gene primer amplification, were obtained. Only in-frame clones appear in the TCRdb table, and some are missing; sequencing was by immunoSEQ multiplex PCR. From that table come the V and J calls and clone size; the DNA was used to work out D and trimming. The sample consists of some 170,000 clones, roughly four fifths of them appearing once. V gave up 3 bases and J gave up 8 bases, with 11 bases separating them. This CDR3 has 12 residues. Germline loops: CDR1 SGHNT, CDR2 YYREEE (reference sequence). The sequence was collected from a woman of 80 years or more with acute or convalescent COVID-19. Sequenced sample: peripheral blood. The chain recombines TRBV5-4 with TRBJ1-1; a possible D gene is TRBD1 (5 bases). CDR3 bases: TGTGCCAGCAGCTCCAGTACAGGAGAAGCTTTCTTT. It yields the protein CASSSSTGEAFF. The full variable domain, its missing parts supplied by reference TRBV5-4 and TRBJ1-1, is ETGVTQSPTHLIKTRGQQVTLRCSSQSGHNTVSWYQQALGQGPQFIFQYYREEENGRGNFPPRFSGLQFPNYSSELNVNALELDDSALYLCASSSSTGEAFFGQGTRLTVV.